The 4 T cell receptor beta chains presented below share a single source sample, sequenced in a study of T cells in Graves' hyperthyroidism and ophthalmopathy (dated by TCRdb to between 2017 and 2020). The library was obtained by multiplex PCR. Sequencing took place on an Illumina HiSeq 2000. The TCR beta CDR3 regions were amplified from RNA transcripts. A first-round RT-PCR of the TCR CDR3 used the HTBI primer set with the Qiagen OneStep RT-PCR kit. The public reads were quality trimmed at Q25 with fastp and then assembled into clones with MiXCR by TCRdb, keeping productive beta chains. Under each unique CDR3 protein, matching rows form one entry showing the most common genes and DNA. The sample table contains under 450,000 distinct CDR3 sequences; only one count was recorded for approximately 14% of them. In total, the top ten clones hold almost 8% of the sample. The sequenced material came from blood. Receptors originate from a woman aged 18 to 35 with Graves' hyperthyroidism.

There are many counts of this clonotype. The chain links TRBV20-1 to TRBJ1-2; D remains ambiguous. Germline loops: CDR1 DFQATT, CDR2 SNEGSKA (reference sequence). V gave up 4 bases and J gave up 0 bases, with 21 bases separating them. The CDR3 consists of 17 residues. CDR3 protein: CSATGSLGPTPNYGYTF. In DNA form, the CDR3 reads TGCAGTGCTACGGGCTCGCTAGGCCCCACCCCTAACTATGGCTACACCTTC.

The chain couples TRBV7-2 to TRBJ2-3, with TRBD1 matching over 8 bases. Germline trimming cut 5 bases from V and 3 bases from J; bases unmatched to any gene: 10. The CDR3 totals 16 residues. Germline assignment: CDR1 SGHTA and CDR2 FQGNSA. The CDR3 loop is CASSPQGAKVTDTQYF. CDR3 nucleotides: TGTGCCAGCAGCCCGCAGGGGGCGAAAGTTACAGATACGCAGTATTTT.

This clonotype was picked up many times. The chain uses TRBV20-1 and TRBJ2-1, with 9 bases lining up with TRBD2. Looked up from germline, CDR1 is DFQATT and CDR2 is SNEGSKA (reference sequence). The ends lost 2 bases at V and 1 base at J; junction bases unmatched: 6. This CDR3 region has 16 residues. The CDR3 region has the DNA TGCAGTGCTAGATGGGGGCGGGAGGGGTCCTACAATGAGCAGTTCTTC. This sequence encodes CSARWGREGSYNEQFF.

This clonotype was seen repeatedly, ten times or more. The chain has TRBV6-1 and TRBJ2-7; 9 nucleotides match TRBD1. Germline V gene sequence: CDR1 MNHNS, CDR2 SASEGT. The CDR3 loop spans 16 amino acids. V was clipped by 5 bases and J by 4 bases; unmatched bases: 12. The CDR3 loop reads CASSSLGQGPMYEQYF. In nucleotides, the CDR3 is TGTGCCAGCAGTTCTCTCGGACAGGGGCCAATGTACGAGCAGTACTTC.